Following are 16 T cell receptor beta chains from one sample sequenced in a study. TCRdb reprocessed the 5' RACE reads via MiXCR and lists one record per CDR3 protein. Among just under 65,000 distinct CDR3 sequences listed, 20% to 25% were seen once. The sequenced sample consisted of memory CD4+ T cells sorted from a lymph node. The subset: memory CD4+ T cells, CD4+CD45RO+CD25-. All receptors come from a female donor with breast cancer.

V is TRBV6-1 and J is TRBJ1-6; 9 positions match TRBD1. J lost 10 bases, V lost 0 bases, and 4 bases had no gene match. Looked up from germline, CDR1 is MNHNS and CDR2 is SASEGT. The CDR3 runs to 15 residues. CDR3 protein: CASSEATGGESPLHF. CDR3 nucleotide sequence: TGTGCCAGCAGTGAAGCAACAGGGGGCGAGTCACCCCTCCACTTT.

The V gene is TRBV5-1, the J gene TRBJ1-1; no firm D call. The germline V gene has CDR1 SGHRS and CDR2 YFSETQ. V was clipped by 0 bases and J by 0 bases, with 6 bases between them. The CDR3 is 14 residues long. The CDR3 spells CASSLGTLNTEAFF. CDR3 in DNA: TGCGCCAGCAGCTTGGGAACACTGAACACTGAAGCTTTCTTT.

As regards this clonotype: A much larger clone differs from this one at a single base, so this may be a read error. The V gene is TRBV4-1, the J gene TRBJ2-3; 13 bases are a match to TRBD2. Germline CDR1 is MGHRA and CDR2 is YSYEKL. The J segment lost 2 bases and the V segment lost 2 bases, leaving 4 bases of the junction unmatched. This CDR3 is 17 amino acids long. As DNA, the CDR3 is TGCGCCAGCAGCCAACGAGGACTAGCGGGGGTCACAGATACGCAGTATTTT. Protein product: CASSQRGLAGVTDTQYF.

This clonotype was seen at least ten times. The CDR3 DNA reads as TGTGCCAGCAGCCTAGCAGGGGATGCCTATGGCTACACCTTC. Residues: CASSLAGDAYGYTF. The rearrangement joins TRBV6-1 to TRBJ1-2, with a possible D match to TRBD1 (6 bases). Per germline, CDR1 MNHNS and CDR2 SASEGT. The V gene lost 6 bases and the J gene lost 4 bases, with 15 bases spanning the gap. This CDR3 has 14 residues.

This clonotype was seen once. This sequence may be a read error, since a much larger clone differs from it by one base. V usage is TRBV7-3 and J usage is TRBJ1-1; the match to TRBD1 covers 9 bases. There are 18 residues in the CDR3. Unmatched junction bases numbered 25, after V lost 5 bases and J lost 12 bases. Looked up from germline, CDR1 is SGHTA and CDR2 is FQGTGA. CDR3 DNA: TGTGCCAGCAGCCCGGGACAGGGAGAGGTTATGTCTGGTTCAGGAACTTTCTTT. It encodes CASSPGQGEVMSGSGTFF.

The chain uses TRBV28 and TRBJ1-1; D is ambiguous. CDR3 length: 14 amino acids. The V end was cut by 6 bases, the J end by 1 base, with 12 bases between. Germline V gene lookup returns CDR1 MDHEN and CDR2 SYDVKM. The CDR3 DNA sequence: TGTGCCAGCAGCACTTTGGGCGGGAACACTGAAGCTTTCTTT. Residues: CASSTLGGNTEAFF.

The chain combines TRBV9 with TRBJ1-1; D perhaps matches TRBD1 (5 bases). CDR1 is SGDLS, CDR2 YYNGEE, per germline. This CDR3 is built from 15 residues. With 0 bases removed from V and 5 bases from J, the gap between germline ends came to 14 bases. CDR3 sequence: CASSVGVEWGTEAFF. In nucleotides, the CDR3 is TGTGCCAGCAGCGTAGGGGTCGAATGGGGGACTGAAGCTTTCTTT.

In regard to this clonotype: Just one base apart from a much larger clone, this may be a read error. The CDR3 DNA is TGTGCCAGCTCGGGGAGCAGGAGCACAGATACGCAGTATTTT. This translates into CASSGSRSTDTQYF. The chain has TRBV7-3 and TRBJ2-3; a weak D match, TRBD2 (5 bases). The V end lost 8 bases, the J end lost 0 bases, and 12 bases lay between the germline ends. Germline-derived CDR1 and CDR2 are SGHTA and FQGTGA. There are 14 residues in the CDR3.

This sequence joins TRBV18 and TRBJ1-2; 7 positions agree with TRBD1. This CDR3 region has 14 residues. V was pared by 2 bases and J by 1 base, with 1 base of the junction left unmatched. Per germline, CDR1 KGHSH and CDR2 LQKENI. CDR3 nucleotide sequence: TGTGCCAGCTCACCAAGGGACAGTAACTATGGCTACACCTTC. Amino acids: CASSPRDSNYGYTF.

The rearrangement links TRBV12-3 or TRBV12-4 to TRBJ1-3; 7 bases fit TRBD1. With 6 bases clipped from V and 2 bases from J, the junction kept 7 bases outside the gene matches. The length of the CDR3 is 15 residues. The DNA of the CDR3 is TGTGCCAGCAGAGTGACAGGGTTCGCTGGAAACACCATATATTTT. It specifies CASRVTGFAGNTIYF.

This clonotype is a singleton in its sample. The V call is TRBV6-6, the J call TRBJ2-7, with a weak D call TRBD1 (6 bases). Trimming shortened V by 10 bases and J by 0 bases, and 19 bases separated the two germline ends. The CDR3 consists of 15 residues. Germline values: CDR1 MNHNY, CDR2 SVGAGI (reference sequence). CDR3 residues: CATRRSGDDSYEQYF. The CDR3 nucleotides are TGTGCCACACGCCGTTCAGGGGATGACTCCTACGAGCAGTACTTC.

This clonotype turned up a few times. The chain couples TRBV6-5 to TRBJ2-3, with D possibly being TRBD2 (6 bases). CDR1 MNHEY and CDR2 SVGAGI come from the germline V gene. This CDR3 contains 15 residues. Trimming removed 6 bases from V and 9 bases from J, with 22 bases in between. The CDR3 loop is CASSEQGTPPGTQYF. The CDR3 bases are TGTGCCAGCAGCGAACAAGGGACTCCCCCCGGGACGCAGTATTTT.

In the case of this clonotype: A much more abundant neighbour one base away suggests this may be a read error. The chain links TRBV24-1 to TRBJ2-5; TRBD1 is a possible D gene (6 bases). Trimming shortened V by 7 bases and J by 2 bases, and 10 bases separated the two germline ends. The CDR3 runs to 13 residues. Germline lookup yields CDR1 KGHDR and CDR2 SFDVKD. The CDR3 coding sequence is TGTGCCACCAGATACAGGGAGCAAGAGACCCAGTACTTC. It specifies CATRYREQETQYF.

This CDR3 is CASTETGYNQPQHF. DNA for the CDR3: TGTGCCAGCACCGAGACAGGTTATAATCAGCCCCAGCATTTT. The gene calls are TRBV12-3 or TRBV12-4 and TRBJ1-5; weak D call: TRBD1 (6 bases). The germline V and J ends were trimmed by 7 bases and 4 bases, with 14 bases remaining between them. This CDR3 region has 14 residues.

This clonotype was found many times. The rearrangement joins TRBV28 to TRBJ1-2; unclear D gene. V was clipped by 2 bases and J by 4 bases, with 5 bases between them. Germline CDR1 reads MDHEN; CDR2 reads SYDVKM. The CDR3 has 12 amino acids. CDR3 loop: CASSLVGYGYTF. The CDR3 DNA sequence: TGTGCCAGCAGTTTAGTAGGCTATGGCTACACCTTC.

This clonotype was seen more than once but under ten times. A read error may explain this, as a much larger clone is one base away. V gene TRBV6-6 combines with J gene TRBJ2-5, with D possibly matching TRBD2 (5 bases). The germline V and J ends were trimmed by 4 bases and 2 bases, with 8 bases remaining between them. This CDR3 comprises 13 residues. Germline V gene sequence: CDR1 MNHNY, CDR2 SVGAGI (reference sequence). The CDR3 reads CASSLARQETQYF. In nucleotides, the CDR3 is TGTGCCAGCAGTTTAGCGAGGCAAGAGACCCAGTACTTC.